Each of the 32 T cell receptor beta chains below was sequenced from the same sample in a study of early T cells in non-severe SARS-CoV-2 infection. TCRdb re-analysed the 5' RACE reads in MiXCR, keeping a single row per CDR3 protein. Counted here are about 83,000 distinct CDR3 sequences, more than 9% occurring once; the ten biggest clones make up more than 6.5%. The sequencing sample was made of whole blood. These receptors were collected from an adult who was a healthcare worker with PCR-confirmed SARS-CoV-2 infection or an uninfected control (not recorded which).

The chain has TRBV6-2 or TRBV6-3 and TRBJ1-1, with D possibly being TRBD1 (5 bases). The CDR3 runs to 14 residues. The germline V gene has CDR1 MNHEY and CDR2 SVGEGT. The V end lost 6 bases, the J end lost 4 bases, and 15 bases lay between the germline ends. CDR3 in amino acids: CASSQTPGATEAFF. The CDR3 bases are TGTGCCAGCAGCCAGACTCCCGGGGCCACTGAAGCTTTCTTT.

This clonotype was seen more than once but under ten times. V gene TRBV6-5 combines with J gene TRBJ2-1; 9 nucleotides agree with TRBD2. CDR1 and CDR2 from the germline V gene are MNHEY and SVGAGI. The CDR3 runs to 15 residues. V shed 4 bases, J shed 1 base, and the junction held 2 bases outside the gene matches. Here the CDR3 DNA reads TGTGCCAGCAGTTTTGGACTAGCGTCCTACAATGAGCAGTTCTTC. It yields the protein CASSFGLASYNEQFF.

The rearrangement uses TRBV4-2 and TRBJ1-2; a possible D gene is TRBD1 (5 bases). The CDR3 consists of 19 residues. CDR1 is LGHNA, CDR2 YNFKEQ, per germline. V was pared by 3 bases and J by 4 bases, with 27 bases between. CDR3 nucleotides: TGTGCCAGCAGCCACCTAACGTCCCGCCGGCCGGGGGAAGTCTATGGCTACACCTTC. Amino acid sequence: CASSHLTSRRPGEVYGYTF.

This clonotype has ten or more counts. CDR3 DNA: TGTGCGGCGTCACTCTCTGGGGCCAACGTCCTGACTTTC. It translates to CAASLSGANVLTF. The J gene is TRBJ2-6, the V gene TRBV25-1; no clear D gene. This CDR3 has 13 residues. Germline V gene sequence: CDR1 MGHDK, CDR2 SYGVNS.

This clonotype was counted between two and nine times. This sequence joins TRBV12-5 and TRBJ1-3; maybe TRBD1 (6 bases). The length of the CDR3 is 19 residues. The V gene's germline CDR1 is LGHNT and CDR2 FRNRAP. The V and J ends lost 1 base and 4 bases respectively, with 23 bases between them. Here the CDR3 DNA reads TGTGCTAGTGGTTTGGCACTCATGGGACATCCCACAGGCGGAAACACCATATATTTT. Encoded protein: CASGLALMGHPTGGNTIYF.

This clonotype was counted between two and nine times. The V and J genes are TRBV20-1 and TRBJ1-5; D might be TRBD1 (5 bases). The CDR3 consists of 15 residues. The V end was cut by 0 bases, the J end by 6 bases, with 15 bases between. CDR1 is DFQATT and CDR2 is SNEGSKA in the germline V gene (reference sequence). The CDR3 reads CSARDPGTPGQPQHF. In DNA, the CDR3 is TGCAGTGCTAGAGACCCAGGGACGCCCGGTCAGCCCCAGCATTTT.

This clonotype appeared a few times. The CDR3 region is CASRLAGSSYNEQFF. The CDR3 DNA follows: TGTGCCAGCAGACTAGCGGGTAGCTCCTACAATGAGCAGTTCTTC. This sequence joins TRBV6-2 or TRBV6-3 and TRBJ2-1; 9 nucleotides align to TRBD2. There are 15 residues in the CDR3. Germline CDR1 MNHEY, CDR2 SVGEGT. J was trimmed by 0 bases and V by 6 bases; bases with no gene match: 3.

The genes are TRBV19 and TRBJ1-2; no clear D. The germline CDR1 and CDR2 sequences are LNHDA and SQIVND (reference sequence). This CDR3 is 14 amino acids long. Trimming stripped 3 bases from V and 4 bases from J, with 12 bases between. CDR3 amino acids: CASSIGYSLYGYTF. The CDR3 region has the DNA TGTGCCAGTAGTATTGGATACAGTCTCTATGGCTACACCTTC.

The V and J genes are TRBV6-6 and TRBJ1-1; the D gene is possibly TRBD1 (6 bases). Germline values: CDR1 MNHNY, CDR2 SVGAGI (reference sequence). Trimming took off 3 bases at V and 12 bases at J, with 14 bases between the two ends. The length of the CDR3 is 12 residues. Here the CDR3 DNA reads TGTGCCAGCAGTTATGGACAGCTGAGTTCTTTCTTT. Translating gives CASSYGQLSSFF.

Many counts were recorded for this clonotype. The CDR3 spells CSASRLAAREQFF. The CDR3 DNA follows: TGCAGTGCTAGCAGACTAGCCGCTCGGGAGCAGTTCTTC. The gene calls are TRBV20-1 and TRBJ2-1, with 7 positions matching TRBD2. Germline CDR1 reads DFQATT; CDR2 reads SNEGSKA (reference sequence). The CDR3 consists of 13 residues. V was pared by 3 bases and J by 10 bases, with 9 bases of the junction left unmatched.

The sample holds a few counts of this clonotype. The chain has TRBV7-9 and TRBJ1-2; TRBD1 matches at 8 bases. V trimming: 11 bases; J trimming: 8 bases; junction bases outside the gene matches: 10. The CDR3 has 12 amino acids. Germline V CDR1 and CDR2: SEHNR, FQNEAQ (reference sequence). The DNA for the CDR3 is TGTGCCGGGGAGGACAGGGATAAAGGCTACACCTTC. It is translated as CAGEDRDKGYTF.

This rearrangement joins TRBV5-6 to TRBJ2-5; no firm D call. The length of the CDR3 is 16 residues. Germline V gives CDR1 SGHDT, CDR2 YYEEEE. Trimming took off 0 bases at V and 2 bases at J, with 14 bases between the two ends. The CDR3 region is CASSLAGAVGQETQYF. In nucleotides, the CDR3 is TGTGCCAGCAGCTTGGCCGGCGCCGTTGGACAAGAGACCCAGTACTTC. The complete variable domain, with remaining parts taken from reference TRBV5-6 and TRBJ2-5, reads DAGVTQSPTHLIKTRGQQVTLRCSPKSGHDTVSWYQQALGQGPQFIFQYYEEEERQRGNFPDRFSGHQFPNYSSELNVNALLLGDSALYLCASSLAGAVGQETQYFGPGTRLLVL.

This sequence joins TRBV20-1 and TRBJ2-5; D might be TRBD1 (5 bases). Germline values: CDR1 DFQATT, CDR2 SNEGSKA (reference sequence). V lost 5 bases and J lost 3, with 13 bases in between. The CDR3 length is 13 residues. CDR3 nucleotides: TGCAGTGCTTGGTCGGCGGACAAAGAGACCCAGTACTTC. Protein sequence: CSAWSADKETQYF.

The chain is built from TRBV6-2 or TRBV6-3 and TRBJ1-1; no firm D call. CDR1 and CDR2 from the germline V gene are MNHEY and SVGEGT. V shed 8 bases and J shed 5 bases, with 6 bases lying between them. CDR3 length equals 10 residues. The CDR3 coding sequence is TGTGCCAGCCGTCGGACTGAAGCTTTCTTT. The encoded protein is CASRRTEAFF.

This clonotype appeared many times. This chain uses TRBV5-4 with TRBJ1-2, with 11 bases identical to TRBD1. V was clipped by 2 bases and J by 3 bases; unmatched bases: 6. CDR1 is SGHNT, CDR2 YYREEE, per germline (reference sequence). The CDR3 loop spans 16 amino acids. CDR3 residues: CASSFRTGGEDYGYTF. CDR3 DNA sequence: TGTGCCAGCAGCTTCCGGACAGGGGGCGAGGACTATGGCTACACCTTC.

The rearrangement links TRBV5-4 to TRBJ2-1; D gene ambiguous. Trimming removed 0 bases from V and 6 bases from J, with 13 bases in between. The CDR3 has 15 residues. Germline CDR1 is SGHNT and CDR2 is YYREEE (reference sequence). CDR3 loop: CASSLGDWASNEQFF. In nucleotides, the CDR3 is TGTGCCAGCAGCTTGGGTGACTGGGCTAGCAATGAGCAGTTCTTC.

The chain joins TRBV20-1 to TRBJ2-3, with 11 bases lining up with TRBD2. The V segment lost 4 bases and the J segment 2 bases; nucleotides outside the gene matches: 5. Germline V gives CDR1 DFQATT, CDR2 SNEGSKA (reference sequence). This CDR3 comprises 15 residues. The CDR3 DNA sequence: TGCAGTGCTACGACTAGCGGGACCTTCACAGATACGCAGTATTTT. As protein: CSATTSGTFTDTQYF.

This clonotype was seen a handful of times. The chain links TRBV6-6 to TRBJ2-5; TRBD1 is a possible D gene (6 bases). Trimming removed 8 bases at V and 2 bases at J, with 24 bases between. There are 17 residues in the CDR3. Germline lookup yields CDR1 MNHNY and CDR2 SVGAGI (reference sequence). For the CDR3, the DNA is TGTGCCAGCCGATCCGATTTTGGGCGGACAGAACAAGAGACCCAGTACTTC. It encodes CASRSDFGRTEQETQYF.

This clonotype was seen a handful of times. This chain joins TRBV20-1 and TRBJ2-2; the D gene is possibly TRBD2 (5 bases). This CDR3 has 14 residues. Trimming took 5 bases from V and 7 from J, leaving 17 bases between them. Germline V gene data show CDR1 as DFQATT and CDR2 as SNEGSKA (reference sequence). CDR3 nucleotides: TGCAGTGCTGCCCGGACTCCCGGCGGCGGGGAGCTGTTTTTT. It yields the protein CSAARTPGGGELFF.

The J gene is TRBJ2-7, the V gene TRBV12-3 or TRBV12-4; TRBD2 agrees at 8 bases. Losses at the gene ends were 5 bases for V and 4 bases for J; bases not matched to a gene: 13. The length of the CDR3 is 16 residues. CDR3 amino acids: CASSRTTSGNLYEQYF. In nucleotides, the CDR3 is TGTGCCAGCAGTCGAACAACTAGCGGAAATCTATACGAGCAGTACTTC.

This chain connects TRBV6-5 to TRBJ2-7; TRBD1 agrees at 11 bases. The CDR3 covers 15 residues. V was pared by 8 bases and J by 5 bases, with 11 bases of the junction left unmatched. CDR1 and CDR2 (germline): MNHEY, SVGAGI. CDR3 loop: CASSPIGQGAHEQYF. CDR3 DNA: TGTGCCAGCTCCCCAATCGGACAGGGGGCCCACGAGCAGTACTTC.

This clonotype was observed many times. The chain couples TRBV20-1 to TRBJ1-1; the D is unclear. The CDR3 is 13 amino acids. The V end lost 5 bases, the J end lost 1 base, and 11 bases lay between the germline ends. Looked up from germline, CDR1 is DFQATT and CDR2 is SNEGSKA (reference sequence). DNA for the CDR3: TGCAGTGCTTGGGAACCCGGGAACACTGAAGCTTTCTTT. Its protein is CSAWEPGNTEAFF.

The V and J genes are TRBV25-1 and TRBJ2-5; 8 bases are shared with TRBD1. The V gene end was trimmed by 2 bases and the J gene end by 4 bases; junction bases not matched to a gene: 6. Germline V gene data show CDR1 as MGHDK and CDR2 as SYGVNS. This CDR3 contains 15 residues. The CDR3 spells CASSEQGARSETQYF. The CDR3 DNA sequence: TGTGCCAGCAGTGAACAGGGGGCTAGGTCAGAGACCCAGTACTTC.

This clonotype was seen only a few times. The V gene is TRBV7-9, the J gene TRBJ2-1; 8 bases match TRBD2. The CDR3 runs to 17 residues. CDR1 is SEHNR and CDR2 is FQNEAQ in the germline V gene (reference sequence). The ends lost 5 bases at V and 4 bases at J; junction bases unmatched: 13. The CDR3 protein is CASSEDFLLAEYNEQFF. CDR3 DNA: TGTGCCAGCAGCGAAGACTTCCTACTAGCGGAATACAATGAGCAGTTCTTC.

The CDR3 loop reads CAISEGGSLYEQYF. CDR3 DNA: TGTGCCATCAGTGAAGGGGGCTCCCTTTACGAGCAGTACTTC. The V gene is TRBV10-3, the J gene TRBJ2-7, with TRBD1 identical over 7 bases. With 3 bases clipped from V and 4 bases from J, the junction kept 6 bases outside the gene matches. The germline V gene encodes CDR1 ENHRY and CDR2 SYGVKD. This CDR3 comprises 14 residues.

The chain recombines TRBV7-9 with TRBJ1-1; 7 positions agree with TRBD1. Per germline, CDR1 SEHNR and CDR2 FQNEAQ (reference sequence). The CDR3 totals 14 residues. J was trimmed by 5 bases and V by 2 bases; bases with no gene match: 5. CDR3 loop: CASSLQGGITEAFF. In nucleotides, the CDR3 is TGTGCCAGCAGCTTACAGGGGGGGATTACTGAAGCTTTCTTT.

This clonotype has a count of ten or more. V usage is TRBV3-1 and J usage is TRBJ1-5; 7 bases agree with TRBD1. The CDR3 sequence is 15 residues long. CDR1 and CDR2 (germline): LGHDT, YNNKEL (reference sequence). J gave up 6 bases and V 3 bases, and 8 bases lay outside the gene matches. Here the CDR3 reads CASSHAGQTRQPQHF. Written as DNA, the CDR3 is TGTGCCAGCAGCCACGCGGGACAGACCCGTCAGCCCCAGCATTTT.

The chain links TRBV20-1 to TRBJ2-7; D not certain. The CDR3 totals 14 residues. CDR1 is DFQATT and CDR2 is SNEGSKA in the germline V gene (reference sequence). The V gene lost 0 bases and the J gene lost 3 bases, with 12 bases spanning the gap. CDR3: CSARDSVRDYEQYF. CDR3 nucleotide sequence: TGCAGTGCTAGAGATTCTGTCAGAGACTACGAGCAGTACTTC.

The table lists this clonotype with a few counts. The chain combines TRBV27 with TRBJ1-1, with 7 bases matching TRBD1. V lost 5 bases and J lost 8; bases outside the gene matches: 8. Germline values: CDR1 MNHEY, CDR2 SMNVEV (reference sequence). This CDR3 is built from 13 residues. As DNA, the CDR3 is TGTGCCAGCAGTCGCCCAGGGGGGAAAGAAGCTTTCTTT. This encodes CASSRPGGKEAFF.

This clonotype appeared a few times. The chain recombines TRBV12-3 or TRBV12-4 with TRBJ1-1, with D hard to call. The CDR3 is made up of 13 amino acids. V lost 1 base and J 7 bases, leaving 10 bases between the germline ends. The CDR3 reads CASSLVSDVEAFF. CDR3 DNA sequence: TGTGCCAGCAGTTTAGTGTCGGATGTTGAAGCTTTCTTT.

This clonotype was picked up a small number of times. This rearrangement joins TRBV20-1 to TRBJ2-3; possible D gene TRBD1, 6 bases. The V end was cut by 2 bases, the J end by 0 bases, with 15 bases between. This CDR3 has 16 residues. The germline V gene has CDR1 DFQATT and CDR2 SNEGSKA (reference sequence). The DNA of the CDR3 is TGCAGTGCTAGACCGGCCCGGACAGCGAGCACAGATACGCAGTATTTT. Translation: CSARPARTASTDTQYF.

At least ten counts were recorded for this clonotype. This chain links TRBV4-2 with TRBJ1-6; D unresolved. CDR3 size: 16 residues. Germline CDR1 LGHNA, CDR2 YNFKEQ. V was pared by 4 bases and J by 6 bases, with 16 bases between. For the CDR3, the DNA is TGTGCCAGCAGCCTTACCTTGGACGGGCTTAATTCACCCCTCCACTTT. Amino acids: CASSLTLDGLNSPLHF.